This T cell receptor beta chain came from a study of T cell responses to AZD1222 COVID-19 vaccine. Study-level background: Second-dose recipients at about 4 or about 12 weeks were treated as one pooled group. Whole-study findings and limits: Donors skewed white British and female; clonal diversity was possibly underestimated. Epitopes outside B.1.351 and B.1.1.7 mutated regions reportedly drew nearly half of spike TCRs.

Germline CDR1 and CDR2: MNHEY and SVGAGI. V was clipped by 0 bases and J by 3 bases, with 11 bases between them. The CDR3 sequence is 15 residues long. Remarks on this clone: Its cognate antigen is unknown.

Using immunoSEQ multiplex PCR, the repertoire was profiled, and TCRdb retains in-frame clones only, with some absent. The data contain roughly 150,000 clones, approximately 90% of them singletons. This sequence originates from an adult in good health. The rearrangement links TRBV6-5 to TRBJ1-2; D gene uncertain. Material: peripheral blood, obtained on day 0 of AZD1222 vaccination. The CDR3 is CASSYSGLRDYGYTF. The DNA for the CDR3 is TGTGCCAGCAGTTACTCAGGCCTCCGGGACTATGGCTACACCTTC.